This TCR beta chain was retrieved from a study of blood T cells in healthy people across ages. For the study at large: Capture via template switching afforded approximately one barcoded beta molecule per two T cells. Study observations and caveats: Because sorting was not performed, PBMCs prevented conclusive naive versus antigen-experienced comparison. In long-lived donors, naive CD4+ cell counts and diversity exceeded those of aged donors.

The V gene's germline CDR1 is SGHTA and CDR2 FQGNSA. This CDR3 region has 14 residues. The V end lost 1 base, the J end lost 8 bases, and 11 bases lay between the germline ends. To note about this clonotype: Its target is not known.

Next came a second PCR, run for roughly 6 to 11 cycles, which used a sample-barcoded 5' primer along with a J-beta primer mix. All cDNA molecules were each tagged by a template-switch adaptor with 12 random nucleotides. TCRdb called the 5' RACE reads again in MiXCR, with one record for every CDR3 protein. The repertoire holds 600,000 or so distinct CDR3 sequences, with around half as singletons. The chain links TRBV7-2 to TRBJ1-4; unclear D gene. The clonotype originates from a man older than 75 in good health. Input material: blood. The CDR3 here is CASSLGPNQEKLFF. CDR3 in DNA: TGTGCCAGCAGCTTAGGGCCTAATCAGGAAAAACTGTTTTTT.